This T cell receptor (beta chain) emerged from a study of T-cell reconstitution after alpha-beta-depleted transplantation in children. Study-wide results and limits: Reportedly, only several hundred clones from non-depleted graft cells drove alpha-beta T-cell counts at about two months. Some patients owed their high day-60 TCRbeta diversity to surviving recipient T cells and thymic progenitors. From newly produced T cells came most of the T-cell counts and diversity one year after transplant.

Germline V CDR1 and CDR2: DFQATT, SNEGSKA (reference sequence). V lost 0 bases, J lost 4 bases, and 16 bases lay in between. There are 15 residues in the CDR3. A note on this clonotype: Antigen unknown.

This sample's TCRbeta library carried unique molecular identifier barcodes. TCRdb itself ran the PCR reads through MiXCR, one entry per CDR3 protein. The sample contains fewer than 500,000 distinct CDR3 sequences, roughly two fifths of which appear only once. The sequenced sample was PBMCs, obtained before TCRalphabeta/CD19-depleted stem cell transplant. This clonotype originated in a girl aged 2-10 years with aplastic anemia, due to receive a stem cell transplant. This chain uses TRBV20-1 with TRBJ2-7, with a weak D call TRBD1 (5 bases). CDR3 residues: CSARDRQGPMYEQYF. As DNA, the CDR3 is TGCAGTGCTAGAGATCGGCAGGGTCCAATGTACGAGCAGTACTTC.